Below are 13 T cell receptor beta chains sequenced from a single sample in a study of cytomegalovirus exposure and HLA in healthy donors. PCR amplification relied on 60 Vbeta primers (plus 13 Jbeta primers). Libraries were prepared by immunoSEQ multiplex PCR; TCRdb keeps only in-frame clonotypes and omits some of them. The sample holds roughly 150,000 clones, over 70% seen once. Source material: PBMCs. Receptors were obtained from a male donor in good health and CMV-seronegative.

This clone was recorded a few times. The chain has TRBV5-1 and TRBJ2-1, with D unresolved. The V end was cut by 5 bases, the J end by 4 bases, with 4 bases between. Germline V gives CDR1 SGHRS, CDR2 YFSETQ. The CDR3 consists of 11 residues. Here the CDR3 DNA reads TGCGCCAGCAGTATATACAATGAGCAGTTCTTC. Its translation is CASSIYNEQFF. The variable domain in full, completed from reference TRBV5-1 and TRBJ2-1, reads KAGVTQTPRYLIKTRGQQVTLSCSPISGHRSVSWYQQTPGQGLQFLFEYFSETQRNKGNFPGRFSGRQFSNSRSEMNVSTLELGDSALYLCASSIYNEQFFGPGTRLTVL.

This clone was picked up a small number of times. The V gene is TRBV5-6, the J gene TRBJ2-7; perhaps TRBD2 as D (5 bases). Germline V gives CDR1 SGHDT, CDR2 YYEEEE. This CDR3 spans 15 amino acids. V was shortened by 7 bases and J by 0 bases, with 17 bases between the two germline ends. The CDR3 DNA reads TGTGCCAGCGGATATCTAAGCGGAACCTCCTACGAGCAGTACTTC. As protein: CASGYLSGTSYEQYF.

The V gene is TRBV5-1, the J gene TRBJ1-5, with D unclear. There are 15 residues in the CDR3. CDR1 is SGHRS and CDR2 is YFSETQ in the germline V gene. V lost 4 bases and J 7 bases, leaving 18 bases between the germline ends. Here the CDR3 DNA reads TGCGCCAGCAGCCTATCGTCGGAGGGAGGGCAGCCCCAGCATTTT. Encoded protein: CASSLSSEGGQPQHF.

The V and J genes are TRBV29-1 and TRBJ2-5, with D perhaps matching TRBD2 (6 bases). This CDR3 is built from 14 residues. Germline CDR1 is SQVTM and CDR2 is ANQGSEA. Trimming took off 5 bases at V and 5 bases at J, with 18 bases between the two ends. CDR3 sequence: CSVREQLGRETQYF. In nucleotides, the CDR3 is TGCAGCGTTAGAGAACAGTTAGGGAGGGAGACCCAGTACTTC. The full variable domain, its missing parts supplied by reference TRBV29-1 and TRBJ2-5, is SAVISQKPSRDICQRGTSLTIQCQVDSQVTMMFWYRQQPGQSLTLIATANQGSEATYESGFVIDKFPISRPNLTFSTLTVSNMSPEDSSIYLCSVREQLGRETQYFGPGTRLLVL.

Here the CDR3 DNA reads TGTGCCAGCAGCACCGGGACTAGCGACACCGGGGAGCTGTTTTTT. It yields the protein CASSTGTSDTGELFF. This sequence joins TRBV7-3 and TRBJ2-2, with TRBD2 identical over 10 bases. CDR1 is SGHTA and CDR2 is FQGTGA in the germline V gene. The CDR3 sequence is 15 residues long. The J segment lost 3 bases and the V segment lost 5 bases, leaving 3 bases of the junction unmatched. The variable domain in full, completed from reference TRBV7-3 and TRBJ2-2, reads GAGVSQTPSNKVTEKGKYVELRCDPISGHTALYWYRQSLGQGPEFLIYFQGTGAADDSGLPNDRFFAVRPEGSVSTLKIQRTERGDSAVYLCASSTGTSDTGELFFGEGSRLTVL.

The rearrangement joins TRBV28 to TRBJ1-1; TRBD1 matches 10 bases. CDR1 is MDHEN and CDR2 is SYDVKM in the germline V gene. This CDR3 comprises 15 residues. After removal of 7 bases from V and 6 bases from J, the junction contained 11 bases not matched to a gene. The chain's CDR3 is CASTGDRGRIAEAFF. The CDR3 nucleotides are TGTGCCAGCACCGGGGACAGGGGCCGGATCGCTGAAGCTTTCTTT. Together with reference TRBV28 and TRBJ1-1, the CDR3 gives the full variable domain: DVKVTQSSRYLVKRTGEKVFLECVQDMDHENMFWYRQDPGLGLRLIYFSYDVKMKEKGDIPEGYSVSREKKERFSLILESASTNQTSMYLCASTGDRGRIAEAFFGQGTRLTVV.

CDR3: CASSSGTGLETQYF. CDR3 coding DNA: TGTGCCAGCAGCTCTGGGACAGGGCTAGAGACCCAGTACTTC. This rearrangement joins TRBV7-2 to TRBJ2-5, with 9 nucleotides matching TRBD1. In germline, CDR1 is SGHTA, CDR2 FQGNSA. The junction had 4 bases not matched to a gene; V was cut back by 4 bases and J by 4 bases. The CDR3 runs to 14 residues.

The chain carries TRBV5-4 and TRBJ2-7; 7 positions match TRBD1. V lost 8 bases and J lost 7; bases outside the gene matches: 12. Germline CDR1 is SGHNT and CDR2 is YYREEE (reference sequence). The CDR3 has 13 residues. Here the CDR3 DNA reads TGTGCCAGTTCCGGGACAGTCCCGGGAGAGCAGTACTTC. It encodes CASSGTVPGEQYF.

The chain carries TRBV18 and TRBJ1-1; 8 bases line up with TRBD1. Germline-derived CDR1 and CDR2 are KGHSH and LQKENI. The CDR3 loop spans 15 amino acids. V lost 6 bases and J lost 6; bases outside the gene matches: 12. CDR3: CASSPDRGLSAEAFF. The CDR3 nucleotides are TGTGCCAGCTCGCCCGACAGGGGACTATCGGCTGAAGCTTTCTTT.

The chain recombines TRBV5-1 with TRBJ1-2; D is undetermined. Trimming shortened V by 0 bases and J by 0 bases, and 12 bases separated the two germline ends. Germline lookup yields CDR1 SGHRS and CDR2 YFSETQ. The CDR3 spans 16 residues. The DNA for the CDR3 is TGCGCCAGCAGCTTGGTTGGGCAGAGATCTAACTATGGCTACACCTTC. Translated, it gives CASSLVGQRSNYGYTF.

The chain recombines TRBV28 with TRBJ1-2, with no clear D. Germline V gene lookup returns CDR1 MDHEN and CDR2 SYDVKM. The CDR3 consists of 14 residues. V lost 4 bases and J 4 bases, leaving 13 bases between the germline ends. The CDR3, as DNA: TGTGCCAGCAGTTCCCGTATGGGGAGCTATGGCTACACCTTC. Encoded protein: CASSSRMGSYGYTF.

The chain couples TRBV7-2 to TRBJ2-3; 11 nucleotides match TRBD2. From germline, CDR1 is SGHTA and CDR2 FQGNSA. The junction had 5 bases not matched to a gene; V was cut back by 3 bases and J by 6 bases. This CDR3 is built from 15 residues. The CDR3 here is CASSFYSGRGDTQYF. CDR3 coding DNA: TGTGCCAGCAGCTTCTATAGCGGGAGGGGGGATACGCAGTATTTT. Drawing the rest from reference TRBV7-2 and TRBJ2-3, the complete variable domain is GAGVSQSPSNKVTEKGKDVELRCDPISGHTALYWYRQSLGQGLEFLIYFQGNSAPDKSGLPSDRFSAERTGGSVSTLTIQRTQQEDSAVYLCASSFYSGRGDTQYFGPGTRLTVL.

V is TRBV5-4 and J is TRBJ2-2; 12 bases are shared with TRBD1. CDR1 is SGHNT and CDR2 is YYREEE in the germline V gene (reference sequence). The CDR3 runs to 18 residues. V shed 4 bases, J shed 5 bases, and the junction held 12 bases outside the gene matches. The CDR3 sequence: CASSPGGDRGRRTGELFF. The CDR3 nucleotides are TGTGCCAGCAGCCCAGGGGGGGACAGGGGGCGCCGGACCGGGGAGCTGTTTTTT.